The T cell receptor beta chain described here comes from a study of CD8 T cells in ankylosing spondylitis. General study results and limits: Roughly eight highly homologous variants made up a TCR beta motif that seemed to typify ankylosing spondylitis blood.

Trimming pared 6 bases from V and 6 bases from J, leaving 11 bases between. CDR1 is MDHEN and CDR2 is SYDVKM in the germline V gene. The length of the CDR3 is 12 residues. This clonotype was counted between two and nine times. Its matching antigen is unknown. TCRdb re-called the 5' RACE reads through MiXCR, storing one row per CDR3 protein. Of 130,000 or so distinct CDR3 sequences listed, 17% are singletons. The clonotype comes from a male donor with ankylosing spondylitis. The genes are TRBV28 and TRBJ1-2; tentatively, D is TRBD1 (6 bases). Input material: blood, either unsorted or a sorted T cell fraction (not recorded which). CDR3 DNA sequence: TGTGCCAGCAGCACGGGGGCCCATGGCTACACCTTC. This sequence encodes CASSTGAHGYTF.